The present entry profiles one TCR beta chain with its context. Its antigen is currently unknown. This record comes from a study of post-analysis software for immune sequencing data. Unique molecular identifiers were built into the TCR beta cDNA libraries. The source material, about 0.85 to 11 million T cells, gave rise to 450,000 to 550,000 cDNA molecules. TCRdb reanalysed the PCR reads using MiXCR and keeps one entry per CDR3 protein. The data contain around 160,000 distinct CDR3 sequences, approximately 35% of them singletons. General observations from the study: Normalized Chao1 diversity in multiple sclerosis patients fell significantly below that of controls.

This clonotype was sampled from a girl aged 10-17 years with multiple sclerosis. The source material was blood, sampled after autologous hematopoietic stem cell transplantation.

CDR3: CSPKQGREPGNEQFF. The CDR3 nucleotides read TGCAGTCCGAAACAGGGGCGCGAGCCTGGCAATGAGCAGTTCTTC. V is TRBV20-1 and J is TRBJ2-1; 7 bases align to TRBD1. Germline V gene sequence: CDR1 DFQATT, CDR2 SNEGSKA (reference sequence). The junction had 16 bases not matched to a gene; V was cut back by 8 bases and J by 6 bases. This CDR3 comprises 15 residues.